Below, 18 T cell receptor beta chains from the same sample are listed, as sequenced in a study of preoperative IRX-2 immunotherapy in early breast cancer. Sequencing used immunoSEQ multiplex PCR; TCRdb keeps in-frame clones, though not all of them. The sample lists 28,000 or so clones; 90% were seen once. The treatment was: preoperative locoregional IRX-2 cytokine immunotherapy. Sample collection was performed from a patient treated with IRX-2 immunotherapy. These receptors were obtained from a human donor with breast cancer.

This CDR3 reads CASSNRVGSEKLFF. The CDR3 DNA is TGTGCCAGCAGTAACAGGGTGGGGAGTGAAAAACTGTTTTTT. The chain uses TRBV6-5 and TRBJ1-4, with D possibly being TRBD1 (6 bases). Trimming pared 5 bases from V and 7 bases from J, leaving 14 bases between. Germline lookup yields CDR1 MNHEY and CDR2 SVGAGI. The CDR3 runs to 14 residues.

The chain employs TRBV10-2 and TRBJ2-4, with D tentatively TRBD1 or TRBD2 (5 bases each). Trimming took 6 bases from V and 3 from J, leaving 12 bases between them. Germline CDR1 is WSHSY and CDR2 is SAAADI. The CDR3 runs to 14 residues. The CDR3, as DNA: TGCGCCAGCAGGGGGGAGATAGGCAAAAACATTCAGTACTTC. It translates to CASRGEIGKNIQYF.

This clone has just a few counts. The chain recombines TRBV2 with TRBJ1-5; TRBD1 might be the D (6 bases). Germline values: CDR1 SNHLY, CDR2 FYNNEI. The CDR3 is 12 residues long. V gave up 8 bases and J gave up 6 bases, with 11 bases separating them. The CDR3 bases are TGTGCCAGCGGGGTCAGGGGTCAGCCCCAGCATTTT. Translating it yields CASGVRGQPQHF.

V is TRBV5-4 and J is TRBJ2-5; 14 positions match TRBD2. The V segment lost 7 bases and the J segment 4 bases; nucleotides outside the gene matches: 6. This CDR3 is built from 15 residues. Germline CDR1 and CDR2: SGHNT and YYREEE (reference sequence). The CDR3 region has the DNA TGTGCCAGCGCCCTAGGACTAGCGGGAGGAGAGACCCAGTACTTC. Its translation: CASALGLAGGETQYF.

The chain carries TRBV14 and TRBJ2-3; D remains ambiguous. V lost 4 bases to trimming and J lost 0 bases, with 17 bases between them. The CDR3 contains 17 residues. Germline lookup yields CDR1 SGHDN and CDR2 FVKESK. CDR3 nucleotides: TGTGCCAGCAGCCCCTACTCCGGCGGTATTAGCACAGATACGCAGTATTTT. Translated: CASSPYSGGISTDTQYF.

The chain is built from TRBV7-8 and TRBJ2-7; D is ambiguous. From germline, CDR1 is SGHVS and CDR2 FQNEAQ. Between the trimmed V and J ends, which lost 1 base and 6 bases, there was a span of 13 bases. The CDR3 has 14 residues. This CDR3 is CASSLVVSSGEQYF. The CDR3 DNA sequence: TGTGCCAGCAGCTTAGTCGTTAGCTCTGGCGAGCAGTACTTC.

This chain links TRBV9 with TRBJ1-3, with 7 bases identical to TRBD1. The germline gives CDR1 SGDLS, CDR2 YYNGEE. CDR3 length: 15 residues. V dropped 0 bases and J dropped 3; count of bases not matched to a gene: 3. CDR3 DNA sequence: TGTGCCAGCAGCGTAGGACAGGGTTTTGGAAACACCATATATTTT. Translation: CASSVGQGFGNTIYF.

The V call is TRBV5-1, the J call TRBJ2-2, with D possibly TRBD1 on 5 matching bases. Germline assignment: CDR1 SGHRS and CDR2 YFSETQ. V was pared by 0 bases and J by 6 bases, with 6 bases between. CDR3 length: 13 amino acids. CDR3 protein: CASSLARAGELFF. CDR3 bases: TGCGCCAGCAGCTTGGCCAGGGCCGGGGAGCTGTTTTTT.

This chain uses TRBV6-6 with TRBJ1-2, with a weak D call TRBD1 (5 bases). CDR3 length: 11 amino acids. Per germline, CDR1 MNHNY and CDR2 SVGAGI (reference sequence). The ends were cut back, 7 bases at V and 6 bases at J, with 9 bases in the middle. The CDR3 protein is CASISGDGYTF. DNA for the CDR3: TGTGCCAGCATCTCGGGGGATGGCTACACCTTC.

CDR3 residues: CASSLATDSYEQYF. The CDR3 bases are TGCGCCAGCAGCTTGGCGACGGACAGCTACGAGCAGTACTTC. The chain combines TRBV5-1 with TRBJ2-7, with D possibly matching TRBD1 (6 bases). This CDR3 has 14 residues. Germline V gene sequence: CDR1 SGHRS, CDR2 YFSETQ. The V end lost 0 bases, the J end lost 3 bases, and 10 bases lay between the germline ends.

The rearrangement links TRBV11-2 to TRBJ1-1, with D maybe TRBD1 (6 bases). The CDR3 contains 14 residues. Trimming shortened V by 5 bases and J by 1 base, and 11 bases separated the two germline ends. Germline values: CDR1 SGHAT, CDR2 FQNNGV. In DNA form, the CDR3 reads TGTGCCAGCAGCCAACAGGGCGCGAACACTGAAGCTTTCTTT. Its translation: CASSQQGANTEAFF.

This clone has only one observation. The rearrangement links TRBV5-1 to TRBJ2-7, with TRBD2 identical over 11 bases. The CDR3 totals 18 residues. Trimming removed 2 bases from V and 0 bases from J; junction bases left unmatched: 10. CDR1 SGHRS and CDR2 YFSETQ come from the germline V gene. The CDR3 sequence: CASSFGLAGGTSSYEQYF. CDR3 sequence (DNA): TGCGCCAGCAGCTTTGGGCTAGCGGGAGGCACGAGCTCCTACGAGCAGTACTTC. Full variable domain (outside the CDR3, taken from reference TRBV5-1 and TRBJ2-7): KAGVTQTPRYLIKTRGQQVTLSCSPISGHRSVSWYQQTPGQGLQFLFEYFSETQRNKGNFPGRFSGRQFSNSRSEMNVSTLELGDSALYLCASSFGLAGGTSSYEQYFGPGTRLTVT.

The chain links TRBV9 to TRBJ1-2, with unresolved D. Trimming pared 5 bases from V and 0 bases from J, leaving 8 bases between. Germline V lookup: CDR1 SGDLS, CDR2 YYNGEE. The CDR3 is 13 residues long. CDR3 nucleotide sequence: TGTGCCAGCAGTCCAGCCTCTAACTATGGCTACACCTTC. This encodes CASSPASNYGYTF.

The V gene is TRBV27, the J gene TRBJ1-2, with D possibly being TRBD1 (6 bases). The V gene lost 8 bases and the J gene lost 5 bases, with 12 bases spanning the gap. CDR1 is MNHEY and CDR2 is SMNVEV in the germline V gene (reference sequence). The CDR3 sequence is 12 residues long. The CDR3 protein is CASSHRAYGYTF. The CDR3 nucleotides read TGTGCCAGCTCCCACAGGGCATATGGCTACACCTTC.

CDR3 residues: CASSSGTGWADTQYF. The CDR3 region has the DNA TGTGCCAGCAGCTCCGGGACAGGGTGGGCAGATACGCAGTATTTT. The rearrangement joins TRBV7-8 to TRBJ2-3; 9 nucleotides align to TRBD1. Germline CDR1 SGHVS, CDR2 FQNEAQ. V lost 4 bases, J lost 4 bases, and 6 bases stayed unmatched. The CDR3 sequence is 15 residues long.

The CDR3 bases are TGTGCCAGCAGCTCAGGTGAAGGGAACACTGAAGCTTTCTTT. The encoded protein is CASSSGEGNTEAFF. The V call is TRBV7-6, the J call TRBJ1-1; D gene unclear. Germline V lookup: CDR1 SGHVS, CDR2 FNYEAQ. Trimming cost V 4 bases and J 1 base, with 10 bases left between them. This CDR3 is 14 amino acids long.

The rearrangement uses TRBV2 and TRBJ1-1; D is ambiguous. Between the trimmed V and J ends, which lost 7 bases and 6 bases, there was a span of 9 bases. Germline V CDR1 and CDR2: SNHLY, FYNNEI. The CDR3 has 11 residues. CDR3 region: CASTLRAEAFF. The CDR3 DNA is TGTGCCAGCACACTACGGGCTGAAGCTTTCTTT.

The rearrangement joins TRBV25-1 to TRBJ2-5; D is unclear. The CDR3 contains 10 residues. V was pared by 7 bases and J by 7 bases, with 7 bases between. Germline V gene sequence: CDR1 MGHDK, CDR2 SYGVNS. CDR3 DNA sequence: TGTGCCAGCAAGGACGGGACCCAGTACTTC. It is translated as CASKDGTQYF.